The 24 T cell receptor beta chains listed next were all sequenced from one sample in a study of radiotherapy plus CTLA-4 blockade in lung cancer. Assay used: immunoSEQ multiplex PCR; TCRdb lists only in-frame clones, some missing. The sample records 86,000 or so clones, 78% being singletons. The source was peripheral blood, collected from a patient treated with radiotherapy plus ipilimumab. The receptors originated from a human donor with non-small cell lung cancer who had a partial response to radiotherapy plus ipilimumab. Some clones in this sample may be carry-over from other donors' samples.

The V gene is TRBV7-9, the J gene TRBJ2-5, with TRBD1 identical over 8 bases. V lost 1 base and J lost 5; bases outside the gene matches: 3. Germline CDR1 reads SEHNR; CDR2 reads FQNEAQ (reference sequence). This CDR3 has 14 residues. The chain's CDR3 is CASSLGQGLETQYF. The CDR3 nucleotides are TGTGCCAGCAGCTTAGGACAGGGGCTGGAGACCCAGTACTTC.

The V and J genes are TRBV6-6 and TRBJ2-3; D may be TRBD2 (5 bases). Trimming took 1 base from V and 7 from J, leaving 9 bases between them. Germline CDR1 is MNHNY and CDR2 is SVGAGI (reference sequence). The CDR3 is 13 amino acids. The CDR3 nucleotides read TGTGCCAGCAGTTACTACGTCGGGAATACGCAGTATTTT. Translation: CASSYYVGNTQYF.

V gene TRBV28 combines with J gene TRBJ2-2, with a tentative D call TRBD2 (6 bases). V lost 7 bases and J lost 7, with 22 bases in between. In germline, CDR1 is MDHEN, CDR2 SYDVKM. This CDR3 has 16 residues. The CDR3 here is CASNSWMGARGGELFF. The CDR3 region has the DNA TGTGCCAGCAATTCTTGGATGGGAGCGCGGGGCGGGGAGCTGTTTTTT.

This clone was found a few times. This chain uses TRBV19 with TRBJ1-5; TRBD1 agrees at 7 bases. The CDR3 has 15 residues. Looked up from germline, CDR1 is LNHDA and CDR2 is SQIVND (reference sequence). With V trimmed by 4 bases and J by 2 bases, 5 bases remained unmatched. For the CDR3, the DNA is TGTGCCAGTAGTAGCCAGGGGGGAGGCAATCAGCCCCAGCATTTT. Its protein is CASSSQGGGNQPQHF.

V is TRBV7-2 and J is TRBJ2-1, with a possible D match to TRBD1 (6 bases). Germline V lookup: CDR1 SGHTA, CDR2 FQGNSA. Trimming removed 3 bases from V and 3 bases from J, with 12 bases in between. The CDR3 consists of 15 residues. The CDR3 protein is CASSFVAGVYNEQFF. CDR3 DNA sequence: TGTGCCAGCAGCTTCGTAGCAGGGGTCTACAATGAGCAGTTCTTC.

This clone has only one observation. The chain employs TRBV29-1 and TRBJ2-3; D unclear. The CDR3 length is 12 residues. CDR1 and CDR2 (germline): SQVTM, ANQGSEA. The V gene lost 2 bases and the J gene lost 4 bases, with 7 bases spanning the gap. This chain's CDR3 is CSVERQADTQYF. The DNA for the CDR3 is TGCAGCGTTGAAAGACAAGCAGATACGCAGTATTTT.

The CDR3 reads CASSAGTRGSYEQYF. The CDR3 DNA sequence: TGTGCCAGCAGCGCCGGGACTAGGGGCTCCTACGAGCAGTACTTC. V gene TRBV6-5 combines with J gene TRBJ2-7; 8 bases match TRBD2. This CDR3 contains 15 residues. V was clipped by 6 bases and J by 0 bases; unmatched bases: 7. The germline V gene encodes CDR1 MNHEY and CDR2 SVGAGI.

The rearrangement uses TRBV19 and TRBJ2-2; TRBD1 is a possible D gene (5 bases). V lost 7 bases and J 7 bases, leaving 16 bases between the germline ends. CDR1 and CDR2 from the germline V gene are LNHDA and SQIVND (reference sequence). The CDR3 runs 14 residues. This CDR3 is CASMGRVFGGELFF. The CDR3 DNA follows: TGTGCCAGTATGGGCAGGGTCTTCGGCGGGGAGCTGTTTTTT.

The chain employs TRBV7-9 and TRBJ2-1, with D perhaps matching TRBD2 (5 bases). The length of the CDR3 is 13 residues. The V end was cut by 1 base, the J end by 8 bases, with 9 bases between. The germline gives CDR1 SEHNR, CDR2 FQNEAQ (reference sequence). The CDR3 sequence is CASSLVSRDEQFF. CDR3 sequence (DNA): TGTGCCAGCAGCTTAGTTTCGCGGGATGAGCAGTTCTTC.

The chain recombines TRBV12-5 with TRBJ1-4; the D gene is possibly TRBD1 (6 bases). The germline gives CDR1 LGHNT, CDR2 FRNRAP. Trimming took 5 bases from V and 5 from J, leaving 15 bases between them. The CDR3 length is 15 residues. The CDR3 sequence: CASGPVLQGNEKLFF. CDR3 coding DNA: TGTGCTAGTGGTCCTGTTTTACAGGGAAATGAAAAACTGTTTTTT.

The chain carries TRBV23-1 and TRBJ2-2, with D maybe TRBD2 (7 bases). TRBV23-1 is given ORF status, its function remaining uncertain. The CDR3 runs 20 residues. CDR3 nucleotides: TGCGCGCCAGCAGTCAATCAGGAGGGAGGGGGGACTCATAATCCCGGGGAGCTGTTTTTT. It codes for CAPAVNQEGGGTHNPGELFF.

The J gene is TRBJ2-1, the V gene TRBV6-6; 8 bases map to TRBD1. In germline, CDR1 is MNHNY, CDR2 SVGAGI (reference sequence). This CDR3 is built from 13 residues. Trimming took 4 bases from V and 6 from J; bases not matched to a gene: 2. CDR3 coding DNA: TGTGCCAGCAGTTCTACAGGGGGCAATGAGCAGTTCTTC. This translates into CASSSTGGNEQFF.

The chain uses TRBV10-3 and TRBJ1-2, with D perhaps matching TRBD1 (6 bases). The CDR3 runs to 13 residues. Trimming removed 10 bases at V and 7 bases at J, with 19 bases between. Looked up from germline, CDR1 is ENHRY and CDR2 is SYGVKD. As DNA, the CDR3 is TGTGCCACCGATCAGGGGTTAGGTGGTGGCTACACCTTC. Translating gives CATDQGLGGGYTF.

The chain uses TRBV14 and TRBJ2-7; TRBD1 agrees at 10 bases. V gave up 4 bases and J gave up 2 bases; unmatched junction bases: 5. In germline, CDR1 is SGHDN, CDR2 FVKESK. The CDR3 consists of 15 residues. The CDR3 loop is CASSPDRGIPYEQYF. In nucleotides, the CDR3 is TGTGCCAGCAGCCCGGACAGGGGGATCCCCTACGAGCAGTACTTC.

The chain has TRBV6-5 and TRBJ2-1; TRBD1 matches at 7 bases. V gave up 8 bases and J gave up 9 bases; unmatched junction bases: 7. The CDR3 is 12 amino acids. Germline CDR1 reads MNHEY; CDR2 reads SVGAGI. The CDR3 protein is CASSRQGTEQFF. DNA for the CDR3: TGTGCCAGCTCCAGACAGGGAACTGAGCAGTTCTTC.

The gene calls are TRBV4-3 and TRBJ2-5; 8 bases match TRBD2. The CDR3 spans 14 residues. Trimming cost V 1 base and J 6 bases; bases outside gene matches: 4. Germline assignment: CDR1 LGHNA and CDR2 YSLEER. CDR3 amino acids: CASSQAGGAKTQYF. The CDR3 DNA reads TGCGCCAGCAGCCAAGCGGGGGGGGCGAAGACCCAGTACTTC.

The chain recombines TRBV28 with TRBJ2-7; unclear D gene. Germline values: CDR1 MDHEN, CDR2 SYDVKM. CDR3 length: 14 residues. V shed 4 bases and J shed 6 bases, with 16 bases lying between them. CDR3 amino acids: CASSSETTLREQYF. CDR3 coding DNA: TGTGCCAGCAGTTCCGAAACAACCCTTCGCGAGCAGTACTTC.

This sequence joins TRBV7-2 and TRBJ1-2; TRBD1 aligns across 9 bases. Trimming removed 5 bases from V and 6 bases from J; junction bases left unmatched: 10. CDR3 length equals 15 residues. CDR1 is SGHTA and CDR2 is FQGNSA in the germline V gene. In DNA form, the CDR3 reads TGTGCCAGCAGCCCCCCGGACAGGGGTGGAGATGGCTACACCTTC. Translation: CASSPPDRGGDGYTF.

This chain uses TRBV5-4 with TRBJ1-2; no definite D call. V dropped 4 bases and J dropped 4 bases, with 17 bases sitting between them. CDR1 is SGHNT, CDR2 YYREEE, per germline (reference sequence). The CDR3 consists of 15 residues. In nucleotides, the CDR3 is TGTGCCAGCAGCCCCGAGGTTGCAAGTTTCTATGGCTACACCTTC. This gives the protein CASSPEVASFYGYTF.

The genes are TRBV11-3 and TRBJ2-1; 7 bases map to TRBD1. V was pared by 3 bases and J by 8 bases, with 4 bases of the junction left unmatched. Germline V gene data show CDR1 as SGHNT and CDR2 as YENEEA. The CDR3 sequence is 13 residues long. CDR3 in amino acids: CASSFNRGDEQFF. The DNA for the CDR3 is TGTGCCAGCAGCTTCAACAGGGGAGATGAGCAGTTCTTC.

The chain joins TRBV19 to TRBJ2-2; 8 bases line up with TRBD1. V was pared by 7 bases and J by 4 bases, with 8 bases of the junction left unmatched. This CDR3 spans 15 amino acids. Germline-derived CDR1 and CDR2 are LNHDA and SQIVND (reference sequence). The CDR3 reads CASTRTGLATGELFF. CDR3 sequence (DNA): TGTGCCAGTACCAGGACAGGGTTGGCCACCGGGGAGCTGTTTTTT.

The chain joins TRBV6-5 to TRBJ1-4; D gene unclear. The germline V and J ends were trimmed by 5 bases and 4 bases, with 11 bases remaining between them. This CDR3 comprises 14 residues. Germline V gives CDR1 MNHEY, CDR2 SVGAGI. The chain's CDR3 is CASSQRSLNEKLFF. In nucleotides, the CDR3 is TGTGCCAGCAGTCAGCGCAGCCTTAATGAAAAACTGTTTTTT.

V is TRBV5-4 and J is TRBJ1-4; 10 nucleotides align to TRBD1. V lost 4 bases and J lost 3; bases outside the gene matches: 9. The CDR3 is made up of 17 amino acids. Germline assignment: CDR1 SGHNT and CDR2 YYREEE (reference sequence). The CDR3 bases are TGTGCCAGCAGCAAAGGACAGGGGGTTTCCGCTAATGAAAAACTGTTTTTT. Encoded protein: CASSKGQGVSANEKLFF.

This chain joins TRBV12-5 and TRBJ2-1; 7 positions agree with TRBD1. V gave up 5 bases and J gave up 5 bases; unmatched junction bases: 21. CDR3 length equals 19 residues. Germline CDR1 and CDR2: LGHNT and FRNRAP. CDR3 region: CASGPIPPPLRDRHNEQFF. Here the CDR3 DNA reads TGTGCTAGTGGTCCAATCCCTCCTCCCCTCCGGGACAGACACAATGAGCAGTTCTTC.